This T cell receptor beta chain is from a study of blood T cell repertoires in COVID-19. Between the trimmed V and J ends, which lost 0 bases and 3 bases, there was a span of 12 bases. The CDR3 consists of 15 residues. Germline V CDR1 and CDR2: SGDLS, YYNGEE. Method: immunoSEQ multiplex PCR; TCRdb's copy keeps in-frame clones and lacks some. The sample records a few hundred thousand clones, around 87% being singletons. The TCR originated in a man between 18 and 29 years old with active or convalescent COVID-19. The sample consisted of peripheral blood. The chain combines TRBV9 with TRBJ2-5; D possibly corresponds to TRBD2 (7 bases). Here the CDR3 DNA reads TGTGCCAGCAGCGTAGCGGGGGGCAGGGAAGAGACCCAGTACTTC. This codes for CASSVAGGREETQYF.